The sequence of this TCR beta chain was determined in a study of patients and donors after allogeneic stem cell transplantation. From the RT-PCR reads, TCRdb called clonotypes with MiXCR, one entry per CDR3 protein. Of under 200,000 distinct CDR3 sequences detected, approximately 24% appear once; the ten largest clones hold more than 25%. The V end lost 2 bases, the J end lost 0 bases, and 13 bases lay between the germline ends. Germline lookup yields CDR1 SGHVS and CDR2 FQNEAQ. The CDR3 contains 16 residues. This clonotype was observed a handful of times. This receptor was obtained from a human donor who was either an allogeneic HSCT recipient or a stem cell or donor lymphocyte infusion donor (not recorded which). It is not recorded whose cells these are; they may come from a transplant donor. The rearrangement uses TRBV7-8 and TRBJ1-1; possibly TRBD1 for D (5 bases). Sequenced sample: blood, either unsorted or a sorted T cell fraction (not recorded which). The CDR3 DNA sequence: TGTGCCAGCAGCTTACCAGCGACAGTTATGAACACTGAAGCTTTCTTT. Its translation is CASSLPATVMNTEAFF.